These 10 T cell receptor beta chains were all obtained from the same sample, sequenced in a study of shared clonotypes between healthy human individuals. Sequenced by immunoSEQ multiplex PCR; TCRdb stores in-frame clones only, minus some. The sample holds approximately 500,000 clones, 79% seen once. Material: PBMCs. The source is a woman aged 40 to 50 in good health. Some clones in this sample may be carry-over from other donors' samples.

V gene TRBV2 combines with J gene TRBJ2-5; no reliable D call. Germline loops: CDR1 SNHLY, CDR2 FYNNEI. The V end was cut by 6 bases, the J end by 5 bases, with 7 bases between. The CDR3 contains 11 residues. As DNA, the CDR3 is TGTGCCAGCAGGACCTACGAGACCCAGTACTTC. As protein: CASRTYETQYF. Using reference TRBV2 and TRBJ2-5 for the parts outside the CDR3, the full variable domain is EPEVTQTPSHQVTQMGQEVILRCVPISNHLYFYWYRQILGQKVEFLVSFYNNEISEKSEIFDDQFSVERPDGSNFTLKIRSTKLEDSAMYFCASRTYETQYFGPGTRLLVL.

This clone was observed a handful of times. The V and J genes are TRBV29-1 and TRBJ1-4; D gene uncertain. Per germline, CDR1 SQVTM and CDR2 ANQGSEA. The V gene lost 1 base and the J gene lost 6 bases, with 3 bases spanning the gap. This CDR3 is built from 11 residues. CDR3 sequence: CSVEADEKLFF. CDR3 nucleotides: TGCAGCGTTGAAGCCGATGAAAAACTGTTTTTT. Based on the CDR3 plus reference TRBV29-1 and TRBJ1-4, the full variable domain is SAVISQKPSRDICQRGTSLTIQCQVDSQVTMMFWYRQQPGQSLTLIATANQGSEATYESGFVIDKFPISRPNLTFSTLTVSNMSPEDSSIYLCSVEADEKLFFGSGTQLSVL.

The chain couples TRBV5-1 to TRBJ2-7; D is possibly TRBD1 or TRBD2 (5 bases each). The V gene's germline CDR1 is SGHRS and CDR2 YFSETQ. CDR3 size: 14 residues. V shed 0 bases and J shed 7 bases, with 14 bases lying between them. This CDR3 reads CASSLVAGSEEQYF. The CDR3, as DNA: TGCGCCAGCAGCTTGGTGGCAGGGAGTGAAGAGCAGTACTTC.

The DNA of the CDR3 is TGTGCCAGCACCCTCTTCGGGACAGGGTCCCACGAGCAGTACTTC. Its translation is CASTLFGTGSHEQYF. The rearrangement uses TRBV27 and TRBJ2-7; TRBD1 matches at 9 bases. J lost 5 bases, V lost 7 bases, and 12 bases had no gene match. This CDR3 region has 15 residues. Per germline, CDR1 MNHEY and CDR2 SMNVEV (reference sequence).

The genes are TRBV25-1 and TRBJ2-7; 9 nucleotides match TRBD1. This CDR3 has 17 residues. Trimming cost V 3 bases and J 9 bases; bases outside gene matches: 18. In germline, CDR1 is MGHDK, CDR2 SYGVNS. The CDR3, as DNA: TGTGCCAGCAGTGATGGTTCCTCCGGACAGGGGTTTGAAGGGCAGTACTTC. This sequence encodes CASSDGSSGQGFEGQYF.

This sequence joins TRBV2 and TRBJ2-7; D unresolved. CDR1 is SNHLY, CDR2 FYNNEI, per germline. Trimming removed 3 bases from V and 4 bases from J, with 10 bases in between. The CDR3 is 13 residues long. The CDR3, as DNA: TGTGCCAGCAGTGAGGCAGGAGTATACGAGCAGTACTTC. Residues: CASSEAGVYEQYF.

V is TRBV10-3 and J is TRBJ2-1, with TRBD1 matching over 8 bases. Per germline, CDR1 ENHRY and CDR2 SYGVKD. The CDR3 runs to 11 residues. V lost 10 bases and J lost 9; bases outside the gene matches: 5. The CDR3 nucleotides are TGTGCCACCGACAGGGGAGGTGAGCAGTTCTTC. Protein sequence: CATDRGGEQFF.

The chain joins TRBV4-2 to TRBJ1-1; D is unclear. Germline assignment: CDR1 LGHNA and CDR2 YNFKEQ. The length of the CDR3 is 13 residues. The V end was cut by 5 bases, the J end by 4 bases, with 11 bases between. CDR3 sequence reads: CASSEREGTEAFF. In DNA form, the CDR3 reads TGTGCCAGCAGCGAGAGGGAGGGCACTGAAGCTTTCTTT.

In its sample, this clone was seen a few times. This rearrangement joins TRBV19 to TRBJ2-3; 9 bases are a match to TRBD1. Germline CDR1 and CDR2: LNHDA and SQIVND (reference sequence). This CDR3 spans 14 amino acids. J was trimmed by 2 bases and V by 8 bases; bases with no gene match: 5. The CDR3 region has the DNA TGTGCCAGTGTTGACAGGGGGGTCACAGATACGCAGTATTTT. This gives the protein CASVDRGVTDTQYF. The full variable domain, rest sourced from reference TRBV19 and TRBJ2-3, is DGGITQSPKYLFRKEGQNVTLSCEQNLNHDAMYWYRQDPGQGLRLIYYSQIVNDFQKGDIAEGYSVSREKKESFPLTVTSAQKNPTAFYLCASVDRGVTDTQYFGPGTRLTVL.

This clone has a count of ten or more. This chain uses TRBV2 with TRBJ1-4; a weak D match, TRBD1 (5 bases). V shed 1 base and J shed 8 bases, with 17 bases lying between them. CDR3 length: 16 amino acids. Germline CDR1 reads SNHLY; CDR2 reads FYNNEI. The CDR3: CASSEGTRGEEEKLFF. The CDR3 DNA is TGTGCCAGCAGTGAAGGGACTCGGGGGGAAGAAGAAAAACTGTTTTTT. Full variable domain (remainder filled in from reference TRBV2 and TRBJ1-4): EPEVTQTPSHQVTQMGQEVILRCVPISNHLYFYWYRQILGQKVEFLVSFYNNEISEKSEIFDDQFSVERPDGSNFTLKIRSTKLEDSAMYFCASSEGTRGEEEKLFFGSGTQLSVL.